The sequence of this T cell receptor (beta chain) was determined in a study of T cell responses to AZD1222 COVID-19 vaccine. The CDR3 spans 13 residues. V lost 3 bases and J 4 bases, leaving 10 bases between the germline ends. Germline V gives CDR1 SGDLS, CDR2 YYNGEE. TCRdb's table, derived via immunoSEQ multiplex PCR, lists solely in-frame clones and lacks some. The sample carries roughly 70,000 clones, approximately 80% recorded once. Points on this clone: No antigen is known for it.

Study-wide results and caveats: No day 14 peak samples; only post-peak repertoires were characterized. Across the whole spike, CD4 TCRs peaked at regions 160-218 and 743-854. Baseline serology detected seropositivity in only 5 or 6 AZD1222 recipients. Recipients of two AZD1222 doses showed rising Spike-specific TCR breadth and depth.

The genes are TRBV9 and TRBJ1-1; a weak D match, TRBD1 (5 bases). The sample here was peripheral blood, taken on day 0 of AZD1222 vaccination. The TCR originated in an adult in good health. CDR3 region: CASSGGFGTEAFF. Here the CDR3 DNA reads TGTGCCAGCAGCGGGGGGTTCGGCACTGAAGCTTTCTTT.